This TCR beta chain comes out of a study of T cell responses to AZD1222 COVID-19 vaccine. Background on the study: Pooled samples include second doses given at about 4 or 12 weeks.

Study-wide results and limits: Baseline serostatus was positive in only five to seven AZD1222 recipients. Unmutated variant regions reportedly attract nearly half of all spike-specific TCRs. There were mostly white British donors and more females than males, and clonal diversity was possibly underestimated.

Of note for this clone: Its antigen is unidentified.

The length of the CDR3 is 13 residues. V dropped 4 bases and J dropped 4 bases, with 7 bases sitting between them. CDR1 is KGHSH, CDR2 LQKENI, per germline. Here immunoSEQ multiplex PCR was the method, and the copy in TCRdb shows in-frame clones only, minus some. The table records under 200,000 clones, 90% of them present only once. This specimen was peripheral blood, taken on day 0 of AZD1222 vaccination. The J gene is TRBJ1-4, the V gene TRBV18; the D gene is possibly TRBD1 (5 bases). The clonotype originates from an adult in good health. CDR3: CASSRQHNEKLFF. The CDR3 coding sequence is TGTGCCAGCTCACGACAGCATAATGAAAAACTGTTTTTT.